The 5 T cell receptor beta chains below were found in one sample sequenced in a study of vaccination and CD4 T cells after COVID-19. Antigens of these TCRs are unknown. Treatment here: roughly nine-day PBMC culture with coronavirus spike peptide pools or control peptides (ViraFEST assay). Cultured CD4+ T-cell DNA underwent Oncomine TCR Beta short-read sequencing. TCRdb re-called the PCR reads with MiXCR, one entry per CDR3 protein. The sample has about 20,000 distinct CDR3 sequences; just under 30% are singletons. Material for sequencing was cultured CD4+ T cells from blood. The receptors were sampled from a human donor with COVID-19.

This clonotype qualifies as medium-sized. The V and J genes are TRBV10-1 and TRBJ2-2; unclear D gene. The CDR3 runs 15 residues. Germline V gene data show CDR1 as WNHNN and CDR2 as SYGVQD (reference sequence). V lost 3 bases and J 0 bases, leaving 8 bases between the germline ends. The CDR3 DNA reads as TGCGCCAGCAGTGATGGTGGGGCGAACACCGGGGAGCTGTTTTTT. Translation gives CASSDGGANTGELFF.

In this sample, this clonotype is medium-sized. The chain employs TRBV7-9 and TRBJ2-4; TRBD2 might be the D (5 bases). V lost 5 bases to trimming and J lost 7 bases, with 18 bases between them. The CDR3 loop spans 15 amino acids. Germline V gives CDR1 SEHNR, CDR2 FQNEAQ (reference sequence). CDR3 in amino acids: CASSPSSLSGNIQYF. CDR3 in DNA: TGTGCCAGCAGCCCTAGCTCGCTGTCGGGGAACATTCAGTACTTC.

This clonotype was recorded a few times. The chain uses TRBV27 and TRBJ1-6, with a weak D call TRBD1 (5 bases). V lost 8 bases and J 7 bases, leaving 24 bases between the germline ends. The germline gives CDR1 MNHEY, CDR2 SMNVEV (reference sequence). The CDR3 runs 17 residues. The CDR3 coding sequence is TGTGCCAGCCAGGGCCCGTCCGGGGAGGGTAGGAATTCACCCCTCCACTTT. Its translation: CASQGPSGEGRNSPLHF.

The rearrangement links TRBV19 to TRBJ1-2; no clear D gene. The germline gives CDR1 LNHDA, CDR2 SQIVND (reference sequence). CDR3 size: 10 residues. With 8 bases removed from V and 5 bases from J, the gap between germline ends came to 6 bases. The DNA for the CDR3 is TGTGCCAGTGGAGGGTATGGCTACACCTTC. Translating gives CASGGYGYTF.

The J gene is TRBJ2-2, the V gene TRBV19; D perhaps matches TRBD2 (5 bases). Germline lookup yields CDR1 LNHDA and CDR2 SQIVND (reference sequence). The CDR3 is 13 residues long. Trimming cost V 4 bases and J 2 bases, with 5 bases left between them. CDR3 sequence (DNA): TGTGCCAGTAGTACTAGCAACACCGGGGAGCTGTTTTTT. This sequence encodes CASSTSNTGELFF.